The 20 T cell receptor beta chains below all came from one sample that was sequenced in a study of blood T cells in healthy people across ages. A sample-barcoded 5' primer and a J-beta primer mix were used in a second PCR of about 6 to 11 cycles. MiXCR, applied by TCRdb to the 5' RACE reads, yields one record per CDR3 protein. The profile covers roughly 1.5 million distinct CDR3 sequences, with roughly 43% appearing a single time and roughly 3.7% taken by the ten largest. Source material: blood. The receptors come from a woman between 18 and 29 years old in good health.

The CDR3 protein is CASSSGGKQYF. The DNA for the CDR3 is TGTGCCAGCAGTTCCGGCGGGAAGCAGTACTTC. The chain couples TRBV6-2 or TRBV6-3 to TRBJ2-5; D is perhaps TRBD2 (6 bases). Trimming cost V 4 bases and J 11 bases, with 11 bases left between them. Germline CDR1 and CDR2: MNHEY and SVGEGT. The CDR3 spans 11 residues.

V and J are TRBV6-6 and TRBJ2-1, with D perhaps matching TRBD1 (5 bases). The length of the CDR3 is 17 residues. V was trimmed by 1 base and J by 1 base, leaving 14 bases between them. CDR1 is MNHNY and CDR2 is SVGAGI in the germline V gene (reference sequence). CDR3 DNA: TGTGCCAGCAGTTACTTTAGACAGTATATTTCCTACAATGAGCAGTTCTTC. Amino acid sequence: CASSYFRQYISYNEQFF.

This chain's CDR3 is CASSLAVIDSYEQYF. CDR3 coding DNA: TGCGCCAGCAGCTTAGCCGTAATCGATAGCTACGAGCAGTACTTC. J is TRBJ2-7 and V is TRBV5-1; the D is unclear. Trimming removed 2 bases at V and 3 bases at J, with 15 bases between. CDR3 length equals 15 residues. Germline V lookup: CDR1 SGHRS, CDR2 YFSETQ.

This clonotype has just a few counts. This rearrangement joins TRBV2 to TRBJ2-1, with TRBD2 matching 7 bases. Germline-derived CDR1 and CDR2 are SNHLY and FYNNEI. V gave up 5 bases and J gave up 11 bases; unmatched junction bases: 15. This CDR3 is 15 amino acids long. The CDR3 loop reads CASSLLAPTLGKQFF. CDR3 DNA sequence: TGTGCCAGCAGTCTACTAGCGCCAACCCTGGGCAAGCAGTTCTTC.

The V call is TRBV20-1, the J call TRBJ1-5; D is uncertain. Germline CDR1 is DFQATT and CDR2 is SNEGSKA (reference sequence). Trimming shortened V by 1 base and J by 2 bases, and 15 bases separated the two germline ends. CDR3 length equals 16 residues. CDR3 sequence (DNA): TGCAGTGCTAGAGTCCCCGGGCAGGCGGGCAATCAGCCCCAGCATTTT. Translation: CSARVPGQAGNQPQHF.

This chain uses TRBV6-6 with TRBJ2-7; D is perhaps TRBD1 (5 bases). CDR1 MNHNY and CDR2 SVGAGI come from the germline V gene (reference sequence). The CDR3 is 16 amino acids. With 7 bases removed from V and 3 bases from J, the gap between germline ends came to 22 bases. Here the CDR3 reads CASTDMGGRGHYEQYF. CDR3 bases: TGTGCCAGCACCGATATGGGTGGTAGGGGCCACTACGAGCAGTACTTC.

Regarding this clonotype: A read error may produce the germline difference seen at one junction end. The J gene is TRBJ2-7, the V gene TRBV6-5; no clear D. This CDR3 is 14 amino acids long. Per the germline V gene, CDR1 is MNHEY and CDR2 is SVGAGI. DNA for the CDR3: TGTGTCAGCAGTTATCAACAGAATCCCTACGAGCAGTACTTC. This codes for CVSSYQQNPYEQYF.

As for this clonotype: A much larger clone lies a single base off, so this may be a read error. This chain uses TRBV4-3 with TRBJ2-6; D is unclear. This CDR3 is built from 15 residues. Germline loops: CDR1 LGHNA, CDR2 YSLEER. For the CDR3, the DNA is TGCGCCAGCAACCAAGCCGGCTCTGGGGCCAACGTCCTGACTTTC. This gives the protein CASNQAGSGANVLTF.

This clonotype occurred a few times. This CDR3 is CASKRDKNTEAFF. CDR3 bases: TGTGCCAGCAAAAGGGATAAGAACACTGAAGCTTTCTTT. The rearrangement links TRBV7-2 to TRBJ1-1; D uncertain. This CDR3 comprises 13 residues. V gave up 7 bases and J gave up 1 base, with 10 bases separating them. Germline V lookup: CDR1 SGHTA, CDR2 FQGNSA.

The sample holds a few counts of this clonotype. This sequence joins TRBV3-1 and TRBJ2-5; D unresolved. Germline V gives CDR1 LGHDT, CDR2 YNNKEL (reference sequence). The CDR3 loop spans 13 amino acids. V was trimmed by 1 base and J by 10 bases, leaving 13 bases between them. CDR3 region: CASSQGVSTYQYF. Written as DNA, the CDR3 is TGTGCCAGCAGCCAAGGCGTCTCAACTTACCAGTACTTC.

The J gene is TRBJ2-5, the V gene TRBV12-3 or TRBV12-4; 7 nucleotides align to TRBD1. The junction had 5 bases not matched to a gene; V was cut back by 5 bases and J by 5 bases. This CDR3 has 13 amino acids. Written as DNA, the CDR3 is TGTGCCAGCAGTCGAACAGGGGTGGAGACCCAGTACTTC. Translating it yields CASSRTGVETQYF.

The chain employs TRBV12-3 or TRBV12-4 and TRBJ1-3, with D perhaps matching TRBD1 (6 bases). CDR3 length: 11 residues. Trimming took off 5 bases at V and 8 bases at J, with 7 bases between the two ends. As DNA, the CDR3 is TGTGCCAGCAGTAACAGGGACACCATATATTTT. It specifies CASSNRDTIYF.

The chain joins TRBV3-1 to TRBJ1-2; the D is unclear. Germline V gene sequence: CDR1 LGHDT, CDR2 YNNKEL (reference sequence). V shed 1 base and J shed 6 bases, with 9 bases lying between them. This CDR3 is built from 13 residues. In DNA, the CDR3 is TGTGCCAGCAGCCAAGCGAGTAGGGATGGCTACACCTTC. It specifies CASSQASRDGYTF.

The chain carries TRBV27 and TRBJ2-2; unclear D gene. CDR3 size: 15 residues. Germline V CDR1 and CDR2: MNHEY, SMNVEV (reference sequence). Between the trimmed V and J ends, which lost 6 bases and 1 base, there was a span of 12 bases. The CDR3 loop is CASSKLVGNTGELFF. The CDR3, as DNA: TGTGCCAGCAGCAAACTGGTGGGGAACACCGGGGAGCTGTTTTTT.

About this clonotype: At one of its ends the junction is not consistent with the germline gene, which may arise from a read error. The chain combines TRBV5-1 with TRBJ2-1; 10 positions match TRBD2. Germline CDR1 reads SGHRS; CDR2 reads YFSETQ. The CDR3 loop spans 15 amino acids. The CDR3 nucleotides read TGCGCCGGCAGCTACGGGACTAGCGAATACAATGAGCAGTTCTTC. Translation gives CAGSYGTSEYNEQFF.

This clonotype occurred a few times. CDR3 region: CASSLKQGYQPQHF. CDR3 DNA sequence: TGTGCCAGCAGTTTAAAACAGGGATATCAGCCCCAGCATTTT. The V gene is TRBV27, the J gene TRBJ1-5, with D possibly being TRBD1 (6 bases). The CDR3 consists of 14 residues. V lost 2 bases to trimming and J lost 5 bases, with 10 bases between them. Looked up from germline, CDR1 is MNHEY and CDR2 is SMNVEV (reference sequence).

This clonotype was recorded a few times. V usage is TRBV6-2 or TRBV6-3 and J usage is TRBJ1-5, with TRBD1 as a possible D gene (6 bases). The CDR3 runs to 15 residues. Germline V lookup: CDR1 MNHEY, CDR2 SVGEGT. V gave up 7 bases and J gave up 5 bases, with 18 bases separating them. CDR3 region: CASTWGQDGDQPQHF. CDR3 DNA: TGTGCCAGCACCTGGGGGCAGGATGGCGATCAGCCCCAGCATTTT.

The rearrangement uses TRBV5-8 and TRBJ1-2, with D possibly TRBD1 on 6 matching bases. The CDR3 length is 15 residues. Germline V gene lookup returns CDR1 SGHTS and CDR2 YDEGEE. V shed 3 bases and J shed 6 bases, with 18 bases lying between them. The CDR3 spells CASSYYREKNHGYTF. The CDR3 coding sequence is TGTGCCAGCAGCTATTACAGGGAGAAGAACCATGGCTACACCTTC.

The chain is built from TRBV7-9 and TRBJ2-3; 12 bases agree with TRBD2. The V segment lost 8 bases and the J segment 3 bases; nucleotides outside the gene matches: 9. The V gene's germline CDR1 is SEHNR and CDR2 FQNEAQ (reference sequence). The CDR3 loop spans 16 amino acids. CDR3 sequence: CASGDTTSGGTDTQYF. CDR3 bases: TGTGCCAGCGGGGATACCACTAGCGGGGGGACAGATACGCAGTATTTT.

The chain links TRBV11-1 to TRBJ2-5; TRBD2 aligns across 10 bases. The DNA end is a closer match to TRBJ2-7, so the J assignment may be wrong. The CDR3 sequence is 16 residues long. The germline V gene encodes CDR1 SGHAT and CDR2 FQDESV (reference sequence). In nucleotides, the CDR3 is TGTGCCAGCAGCTTAATTCCTAGCGGGAGACTGTTCGAGCAGTACTTC. Translation: CASSLIPSGRLFEQYF.